The 8 T cell receptor beta chains given below trace back to one sample, sequenced in a study of shared T cell receptors in the human thymus. Sequenced by immunoSEQ multiplex PCR; TCRdb stores in-frame clones only, minus some. This sample has some 640,000 clones, with 70% to 90% found just once. The same data also contributed to another study, on human thymus T cells.

The specimen sequenced was thymocytes. The source of these receptors is a boy under two years old with a congenital heart defect.

The rearrangement uses TRBV5-1 and TRBJ2-3, with a tentative D call TRBD2 (6 bases). Trimming stripped 2 bases from V and 4 bases from J, with 11 bases between. This CDR3 contains 14 residues. Per germline, CDR1 SGHRS and CDR2 YFSETQ. CDR3 in amino acids: CASSFVGGPDTQYF. The DNA for the CDR3 is TGCGCCAGCAGCTTCGTCGGGGGTCCAGATACGCAGTATTTT.

V gene TRBV4-1 combines with J gene TRBJ1-1; 8 bases line up with TRBD1. Trimming at V came to 3 bases and at J to 1 base, leaving 19 bases not matched to a gene. The CDR3 extends over 20 amino acids. The V gene's germline CDR1 is MGHRA and CDR2 YSYEKL. The CDR3 sequence is CASSHLSGTGFLKENTEAFF. CDR3 coding DNA: TGCGCCAGCAGCCACTTATCCGGGACAGGTTTCCTAAAAGAGAACACTGAAGCTTTCTTT.

The chain combines TRBV4-3 with TRBJ2-3, with a possible D match to TRBD1 (5 bases). Trimming took off 0 bases at V and 6 bases at J, with 25 bases between the two ends. CDR1 and CDR2 from the germline V gene are LGHNA and YSLEER. There are 19 residues in the CDR3. The CDR3 nucleotides read TGCGCCAGCAGCCAAGAGGCGCAAGGGGCCCTACCGAACTCGGATACGCAGTATTTT. This translates into CASSQEAQGALPNSDTQYF.

The chain combines TRBV4-2 with TRBJ2-3; 8 nucleotides agree with TRBD1. CDR3 length: 18 residues. Germline assignment: CDR1 LGHNA and CDR2 YNFKEQ. V was pared by 1 base and J by 1 base, with 10 bases of the junction left unmatched. CDR3 region: CASSQVQIQTGGTDTQYF. The CDR3 nucleotides read TGTGCCAGCAGCCAAGTACAAATTCAGACAGGGGGCACAGATACGCAGTATTTT.

The genes are TRBV6-1 and TRBJ1-1, with a tentative D call TRBD1 (6 bases). V gave up 6 bases and J gave up 2 bases, with 10 bases separating them. This CDR3 has 13 amino acids. Germline V gene lookup returns CDR1 MNHNS and CDR2 SASEGT. The CDR3 DNA reads TGTGCCAGCAGGGTACAGGGTAACACTGAAGCTTTCTTT. Its translation is CASRVQGNTEAFF.

The rearrangement joins TRBV10-1 to TRBJ2-1, with 9 positions matching TRBD1. The CDR3 has 15 residues. Germline-derived CDR1 and CDR2 are WNHNN and SYGVQD (reference sequence). V was clipped by 6 bases and J by 6 bases; unmatched bases: 9. The CDR3 nucleotides read TGCGCCAGCAGCCCCAATTGGGGACAGGGCAATGAGCAGTTCTTC. Protein product: CASSPNWGQGNEQFF.

The chain has TRBV11-3 and TRBJ2-3; D unresolved. V was trimmed by 1 base and J by 1 base, leaving 15 bases between them. The CDR3 is 17 residues long. The germline V gene has CDR1 SGHNT and CDR2 YENEEA. CDR3 amino acids: CASSLGLTPPGTDTQYF. CDR3 in DNA: TGTGCCAGCAGCTTAGGTCTTACACCGCCTGGCACAGATACGCAGTATTTT.

This clone showed up just a few times. The chain combines TRBV18 with TRBJ2-7, with 8 bases matching TRBD1. V trimming: 4 bases; J trimming: 1 base; junction bases outside the gene matches: 6. Germline V gene sequence: CDR1 KGHSH, CDR2 LQKENI. This CDR3 is built from 15 residues. The CDR3: CASSRGQGRSYEQYF. DNA for the CDR3: TGTGCCAGCTCACGAGGACAGGGAAGGTCCTACGAGCAGTACTTC. The full variable domain, in which reference TRBV18 and TRBJ2-7 provide the parts outside the CDR3, is NAGVMQNPRHLVRRRGQEARLRCSPMKGHSHVYWYRQLPEEGLKFMVYLQKENIIDESGMPKERFSAEFPKEGPSILRIQQVVRGDSAAYFCASSRGQGRSYEQYFGPGTRLTVT.